This T cell receptor (beta chain) was retrieved from a study of Ad26.COV2.S vaccination and SARS-CoV-2 variants. Treatment noted: about 20 received Ad26.COV2.S at low or high dose, single or two shots; 5 received placebo; per-sample allocation not given. All samples were drawn on day 63, counting from the first vaccine or placebo injection. Libraries were prepared by immunoSEQ multiplex PCR; TCRdb keeps only in-frame clonotypes and omits some of them. The sample carries some 320,000 clones, just under 85% recorded once. As regards this clone: The antigen is undetermined.

J was trimmed by 4 bases and V by 0 bases; bases with no gene match: 6. Looked up from germline, CDR1 is LNHNV and CDR2 is YYDKDF (reference sequence). The CDR3 loop spans 16 amino acids. The study's findings and limits: Non-spike TCR breadth was similar in vaccine and placebo recipients.

This chain connects TRBV15 to TRBJ2-7; 10 positions agree with TRBD2. This sample comprised peripheral blood, obtained in a trial of Ad26.COV2.S vaccine versus placebo. This sequence was found in a person between 18 and 60 years old who received the Ad26.COV2.S COVID-19 vaccine or a placebo. The DNA of the CDR3 is TGTGCCACCAGCAGAGATGGAGCGGGGGGGCGGTACGAGCAGTACTTC. Translation gives CATSRDGAGGRYEQYF.